One and the same sample provided the 26 T cell receptor beta chains below, sequenced in a study of cytomegalovirus exposure and HLA in healthy donors. Only in-frame clones appear in the TCRdb table, and some are missing; sequencing was by immunoSEQ multiplex PCR. This sample has roughly 70,000 clones, with roughly 94% found just once. Sequencing was carried out using PBMCs. The source of these receptors is a man between 18 and 29 years old in good health and CMV-seropositive.

Written as DNA, the CDR3 is TGTGCCTGGAGTTCGGGACAGGGGGGCAATCAGCCCCAGCATTTT. This translates into CAWSSGQGGNQPQHF. The gene calls are TRBV30 and TRBJ1-5; 11 bases line up with TRBD1. The CDR3 has 15 amino acids. With 2 bases clipped from V and 2 bases from J, the junction kept 2 bases outside the gene matches. Germline CDR1 is GTSNPN and CDR2 is SVGIG (reference sequence).

V gene TRBV14 combines with J gene TRBJ2-2; 9 bases are a match to TRBD2. Trimming cost V 0 bases and J 3 bases; bases outside gene matches: 5. The CDR3 totals 17 residues. Germline V gene data show CDR1 as SGHDN and CDR2 as FVKESK. The CDR3 reads CASSQDRREGHTGELFF. The DNA of the CDR3 is TGTGCCAGCAGCCAAGATCGGCGGGAGGGCCACACCGGGGAGCTGTTTTTT.

The chain employs TRBV30 and TRBJ1-5; D is undetermined. In germline, CDR1 is GTSNPN, CDR2 SVGIG (reference sequence). This CDR3 has 13 residues. Trimming removed 2 bases from V and 1 base from J, with 6 bases in between. In DNA, the CDR3 is TGTGCCTGGAGTAGCTCGAGCAATCAGCCCCAGCATTTT. It yields the protein CAWSSSSNQPQHF.

J is TRBJ2-7 and V is TRBV5-6; D is undetermined. Trimming pared 0 bases from V and 4 bases from J, leaving 8 bases between. Looked up from germline, CDR1 is SGHDT and CDR2 is YYEEEE. This CDR3 comprises 13 residues. The CDR3 DNA sequence: TGTGCCAGCAGCTTGGCCGGTAGTTACGAGCAGTACTTC. Translating it yields CASSLAGSYEQYF.

The chain carries TRBV30 and TRBJ2-2; 9 positions match TRBD1. J was trimmed by 3 bases and V by 6 bases; bases with no gene match: 2. CDR1 and CDR2 from the germline V gene are GTSNPN and SVGIG (reference sequence). The CDR3 sequence is 13 residues long. The CDR3 region has the DNA TGTGCCTGCCGGGACAGGGACACCGGGGAGCTGTTTTTT. Translating gives CACRDRDTGELFF. Combining the CDR3 with reference TRBV30 and TRBJ2-2 gives the whole variable domain SQTIHQWPATLVQPVGSPLSLECTVEGTSNPNLYWYRQAAGRGLQLLFYSVGIGQISSEVPQNLSASRPQDRQFILSSKKLLLSDSGFYLCACRDRDTGELFFGEGSRLTVL.

DNA for the CDR3: TGTGCCTGGAGTTCGGGACAGGGCAATCAGCCCCAGCATTTT. This codes for CAWSSGQGNQPQHF. This chain connects TRBV30 to TRBJ1-5, with TRBD1 identical over 8 bases. The CDR3 covers 14 residues. Germline V gives CDR1 GTSNPN, CDR2 SVGIG (reference sequence). V lost 2 bases to trimming and J lost 2 bases; unmatched junction nucleotides: 2.

The rearrangement links TRBV6-5 to TRBJ2-7; 8 bases match TRBD1. Per the germline V gene, CDR1 is MNHEY and CDR2 is SVGAGI. The CDR3 runs 12 residues. The V gene end was trimmed by 4 bases and the J gene end by 6 bases; junction bases not matched to a gene: 2. The CDR3 protein is CASSSTGGEQYF. Here the CDR3 DNA reads TGTGCCAGCAGTTCAACAGGGGGCGAGCAGTACTTC.

V gene TRBV19 combines with J gene TRBJ1-5; the D is unclear. From germline, CDR1 is LNHDA and CDR2 SQIVND (reference sequence). V was shortened by 5 bases and J by 2 bases, with 13 bases between the two germline ends. The CDR3 is 15 amino acids. CDR3 in DNA: TGTGCCAGTAGTCTCCGAAATCGGGGCAATCAGCCCCAGCATTTT. It yields the protein CASSLRNRGNQPQHF.

The chain has TRBV15 and TRBJ1-5; D perhaps matches TRBD1 (5 bases). The CDR3 loop spans 13 amino acids. Trimming shortened V by 2 bases and J by 4 bases, and 6 bases separated the two germline ends. The germline gives CDR1 LNHNV, CDR2 YYDKDF (reference sequence). CDR3 bases: TGTGCCACCAGCAGACAGGGAAATCAGCCCCAGCATTTT. Its protein product is CATSRQGNQPQHF. Supplemented by reference TRBV15 and TRBJ1-5, the full variable domain reads DAMVIQNPRYQVTQFGKPVTLSCSQTLNHNVMYWYQQKSSQAPKLLFHYYDKDFNNEADTPDNFQSRRPNTSFCFLDIRSPGLGDTAMYLCATSRQGNQPQHFGDGTRLSIL.

J is TRBJ2-1 and V is TRBV25-1; 11 bases are shared with TRBD2. Germline CDR1 is MGHDK and CDR2 is SYGVNS. The V gene end was trimmed by 4 bases and the J gene end by 5 bases; junction bases not matched to a gene: 7. CDR3 length: 16 amino acids. CDR3 loop: CASSAKTSGEHNEQFF. The CDR3 DNA reads as TGTGCCAGCAGTGCCAAGACTAGCGGGGAGCACAATGAGCAGTTCTTC.

The chain is built from TRBV15 and TRBJ2-7, with TRBD2 matching over 8 bases. V was clipped by 1 base and J by 5 bases; unmatched bases: 4. The CDR3 is made up of 14 amino acids. The V gene's germline CDR1 is LNHNV and CDR2 YYDKDF (reference sequence). The CDR3 coding sequence is TGTGCCACCAGCAGAGGCCCCGGGAGGGACGAGCAGTACTTC. Protein sequence: CATSRGPGRDEQYF.

The chain has TRBV19 and TRBJ2-2, with 7 bases fitting TRBD2. This CDR3 spans 14 amino acids. V lost 6 bases, J lost 1 base, and 2 bases stayed unmatched. Germline CDR1 and CDR2: LNHDA and SQIVND (reference sequence). The CDR3 region is CASRASGNTGELFF. CDR3 DNA sequence: TGTGCCAGTAGAGCTAGCGGGAACACCGGGGAGCTGTTTTTT.

The chain uses TRBV5-1 and TRBJ2-2; D may be TRBD2 (5 bases). The germline CDR1 and CDR2 sequences are SGHRS and YFSETQ. V was pared by 1 base and J by 4 bases, with 11 bases between. This CDR3 is 15 amino acids long. CDR3 sequence (DNA): TGCGCCAGCAGCTTGTATGGCGGGCCCACCGGGGAGCTGTTTTTT. Translating gives CASSLYGGPTGELFF.

This clone is a singleton in its sample. One end of the junction does not line up with germline, which may come from a read error. This chain uses TRBV4-2 with TRBJ2-7, with D perhaps TRBD2 (5 bases). Germline CDR1 is LGHNA and CDR2 is YNFKEQ. The CDR3 is made up of 15 amino acids. For the CDR3, the DNA is TGTGCCAGCAGCCAAGATCTGGAGGCGACCTACAAGCAGTACTTC. It specifies CASSQDLEATYKQYF.

This clone is a singleton in its sample. The CDR3 reads CASSYGLAGGETQYF. The CDR3 DNA follows: TGCGCCAGCAGCTACGGTCTAGCGGGAGGAGAGACCCAGTACTTC. The chain uses TRBV5-1 and TRBJ2-5; 11 nucleotides agree with TRBD2. Germline V gives CDR1 SGHRS, CDR2 YFSETQ. This CDR3 comprises 15 residues. V lost 3 bases, J lost 4 bases, and 5 bases stayed unmatched.

V usage is TRBV7-9 and J usage is TRBJ2-2, with TRBD1 matching over 7 bases. Germline CDR1 is SEHNR and CDR2 is FQNEAQ (reference sequence). The CDR3 extends over 15 amino acids. The ends lost 11 bases at V and 0 bases at J; junction bases unmatched: 9. CDR3 region: CAATTGTANTGELFF. CDR3 nucleotide sequence: TGTGCCGCGACGACCGGGACAGCGAACACCGGGGAGCTGTTTTTT.

The chain couples TRBV7-9 to TRBJ2-2; 7 bases match TRBD2. The CDR3 totals 14 residues. CDR1 is SEHNR and CDR2 is FQNEAQ in the germline V gene (reference sequence). J was trimmed by 6 bases and V by 4 bases; bases with no gene match: 5. Here the CDR3 DNA reads TGTGCCAGCAGCTCAAGGACTAGAGCCGGGGAGCTGTTTTTT. Protein product: CASSSRTRAGELFF.

This sequence joins TRBV11-2 and TRBJ1-1; D remains ambiguous. V was pared by 5 bases and J by 4 bases, with 8 bases between. The CDR3 runs 12 residues. Germline lookup yields CDR1 SGHAT and CDR2 FQNNGV. This CDR3 is CASSARGTEAFF. The CDR3 region has the DNA TGTGCCAGCAGCGCACGGGGCACTGAAGCTTTCTTT.

This clone has just a few counts. The chain uses TRBV19 and TRBJ1-4, with 7 bases matching TRBD1. Germline-derived CDR1 and CDR2 are LNHDA and SQIVND (reference sequence). This CDR3 region has 14 residues. J was trimmed by 3 bases and V by 9 bases; bases with no gene match: 7. Here the CDR3 DNA reads TGTGCCAGCAGATCAGGGGGATCTAATGAAAAACTGTTTTTT. Translation gives CASRSGGSNEKLFF.

This clone was observed a handful of times. V usage is TRBV28 and J usage is TRBJ2-7; D is undetermined. This CDR3 is 11 amino acids long. From germline, CDR1 is MDHEN and CDR2 SYDVKM. V lost 7 bases, J lost 5 bases, and 9 bases lay in between. CDR3 DNA: TGTGCCAGCACCTCCCTTAACGAGCAGTACTTC. Translating it yields CASTSLNEQYF. The variable domain in full, with the rest retrieved from reference TRBV28 and TRBJ2-7, is DVKVTQSSRYLVKRTGEKVFLECVQDMDHENMFWYRQDPGLGLRLIYFSYDVKMKEKGDIPEGYSVSREKKERFSLILESASTNQTSMYLCASTSLNEQYFGPGTRLTVT.

This chain joins TRBV5-8 and TRBJ1-1; D not resolved. The CDR3 length is 13 residues. V lost 2 bases and J 1 base, leaving 6 bases between the germline ends. The V gene's germline CDR1 is SGHTS and CDR2 YDEGEE. CDR3 sequence reads: CASSFQENTEAFF. For the CDR3, the DNA is TGTGCCAGCAGCTTTCAGGAGAACACTGAAGCTTTCTTT.

The chain recombines TRBV30 with TRBJ1-2; D might be TRBD1 (5 bases). Germline V gene lookup returns CDR1 GTSNPN and CDR2 SVGIG (reference sequence). The CDR3 contains 13 residues. The ends were cut back, 4 bases at V and 6 bases at J, with 15 bases in the middle. DNA for the CDR3: TGTGCCTGGAAAGCAGGGTCCCCCCATGGCTACACCTTC. Translated, it gives CAWKAGSPHGYTF. Full variable domain (remainder filled in from reference TRBV30 and TRBJ1-2): SQTIHQWPATLVQPVGSPLSLECTVEGTSNPNLYWYRQAAGRGLQLLFYSVGIGQISSEVPQNLSASRPQDRQFILSSKKLLLSDSGFYLCAWKAGSPHGYTFGSGTRLTVV.

The chain employs TRBV11-2 and TRBJ2-2, with 9 bases that match TRBD2. The V gene's germline CDR1 is SGHAT and CDR2 FQNNGV. Losses at the gene ends were 6 bases for V and 5 bases for J; bases not matched to a gene: 10. CDR3 size: 16 residues. The CDR3 coding sequence is TGTGCCAGCAGGGGATTAGCGGGAGCGCGAACCGGGGAGCTGTTTTTT. As protein: CASRGLAGARTGELFF.

The chain combines TRBV21-1 with TRBJ2-2; TRBD2, the table's D call, lacks a check against the DNA. TRBV21-1 is listed as a pseudogene. This CDR3 is built from 19 residues. CDR3 nucleotides: TGTGCCAGCAGCCCGGGTGGAGAGCGGGCCGTATGGGACCCCGGGGAGCTGTTTTTT. Amino acid sequence: CASSPGGERAVWDPGELFF.

This chain uses TRBV28 with TRBJ2-1; TRBD2 aligns across 9 bases. The CDR3 contains 17 residues. Germline CDR1 is MDHEN and CDR2 is SYDVKM. J was trimmed by 6 bases and V by 2 bases; bases with no gene match: 11. The CDR3 DNA reads TGTGCCAGCAGTTTAACCAGCGGGAGGCCCGGAGCCAATGAGCAGTTCTTC. Translation: CASSLTSGRPGANEQFF.

V gene TRBV18 combines with J gene TRBJ1-4; a possible D gene is TRBD1 (6 bases). The CDR3 sequence is 14 residues long. Trimming took off 3 bases at V and 2 bases at J, with 7 bases between the two ends. Germline CDR1 is KGHSH and CDR2 is LQKENI. The DNA for the CDR3 is TGTGCCAGCTCACCTCAGGGGACTAATGAAAAACTGTTTTTT. It codes for CASSPQGTNEKLFF.